These 8 T cell receptor beta chains came from one sample sequenced in a study of blood T cell repertoires in COVID-19. Clones were sequenced by immunoSEQ multiplex PCR, and TCRdb holds only the in-frame ones, with some missing. The sample lists 150,000 or so clones; 80% to 95% were seen once. Sequenced sample: peripheral blood. All receptors come from an older woman with COVID-19, enrolled during active disease.

The gene calls are TRBV5-1 and TRBJ1-1; D gene uncertain. The V end was cut by 0 bases, the J end by 1 base, with 7 bases between. CDR3 length: 14 residues. The V gene's germline CDR1 is SGHRS and CDR2 YFSETQ. CDR3 residues: CASSLVQKNTEAFF. CDR3 nucleotides: TGCGCCAGCAGCTTGGTACAGAAGAACACTGAAGCTTTCTTT.

The chain couples TRBV11-2 to TRBJ2-1, with D possibly matching TRBD2 (6 bases). The CDR3 sequence is 14 residues long. CDR1 is SGHAT, CDR2 FQNNGV, per germline. V was pared by 5 bases and J by 6 bases, with 14 bases between. The CDR3 loop is CASSRGRIGNEQFF. Written as DNA, the CDR3 is TGTGCCAGCAGCCGGGGGAGGATCGGCAATGAGCAGTTCTTC.

The CDR3 coding sequence is TGTGCCGCCGGGACAGGGAACACTGAAGCTTTCTTT. Its protein product is CAAGTGNTEAFF. J is TRBJ1-1 and V is TRBV5-6, with TRBD1 identical over 8 bases. Trimming removed 10 bases from V and 1 base from J; junction bases left unmatched: 3. The V gene's germline CDR1 is SGHDT and CDR2 YYEEEE. The CDR3 has 12 residues.

V gene TRBV19 combines with J gene TRBJ1-1, with a weak D call TRBD1 (6 bases). The germline gives CDR1 LNHDA, CDR2 SQIVND (reference sequence). This CDR3 has 15 residues. V shed 3 bases and J shed 5 bases, with 16 bases lying between them. CDR3 bases: TGTGCCAGTAGTATCGGGGCACCACAGGGTACTGAAGCTTTCTTT. Protein sequence: CASSIGAPQGTEAFF.

V gene TRBV11-2 combines with J gene TRBJ1-3; no firm D call. This CDR3 has 17 amino acids. V was cut by 5 bases and J by 4 bases, with 21 bases left in between. CDR1 SGHAT and CDR2 FQNNGV come from the germline V gene. The CDR3 is CASSPNRVSTSGNTIYF. The CDR3 nucleotides are TGTGCCAGCAGCCCGAACCGAGTATCCACCTCGGGAAACACCATATATTTT.

This clone has a handful of counts. The chain employs TRBV9 and TRBJ1-2, with D unclear. Trimming removed 5 bases from V and 2 bases from J, with 13 bases in between. The CDR3 contains 14 residues. Germline assignment: CDR1 SGDLS and CDR2 YYNGEE. The CDR3 region is CASSDTETNYGYTF. CDR3 sequence (DNA): TGTGCCAGCAGTGACACCGAAACAAACTATGGCTACACCTTC.

The chain employs TRBV5-8 and TRBJ1-6; D is unclear. The CDR3 is 14 residues long. CDR1 is SGHTS and CDR2 is YDEGEE in the germline V gene. Trimming shortened V by 4 bases and J by 8 bases, and 13 bases separated the two germline ends. Here the CDR3 reads CASSLGRADSPLHF. The CDR3 DNA reads TGTGCCAGCAGCCTGGGAAGAGCTGATTCACCCCTCCACTTT. Based on the CDR3 plus reference TRBV5-8 and TRBJ1-6, the full variable domain is EAGVTQSPTHLIKTRGQQATLRCSPISGHTSVYWYQQALGLGLQFLLWYDEGEERNRGNFPPRFSGRQFPNYSSELNVNALELEDSALYLCASSLGRADSPLHFGNGTRLTVT.

The chain combines TRBV9 with TRBJ1-3, with D uncertain. This CDR3 is 15 amino acids long. Germline CDR1 and CDR2: SGDLS and YYNGEE. Deletions cut 3 bases from V and 4 bases from J, with 14 bases between. The chain's CDR3 is CASSALRGFGNTIYF. The CDR3 bases are TGTGCCAGCAGCGCCTTGAGAGGGTTCGGAAACACCATATATTTT. The whole variable domain, remainder taken from reference TRBV9 and TRBJ1-3, is DSGVTQTPKHLITATGQRVTLRCSPRSGDLSVYWYQQSLDQGLQFLIQYYNGEERAKGNILERFSAQQFPDLHSELNLSSLELGDSALYFCASSALRGFGNTIYFGEGSWLTVV.